This is a list of T cell receptor beta chains from one sample in a study of T cell changes during pregnancy in multiple sclerosis. The protocol was immunoSEQ multiplex PCR, while the TCRdb copy is restricted to in-frame clones and leaves out a portion. The sample consists of tens of thousands of clones, approximately 94% of them appearing once. The starting material was peripheral blood, obtained in the second trimester of pregnancy. The receptors derive from a female donor in good health, enrolled as a control in a pregnancy study. Each CDR3 is given with its conserved first and last residue. A D gene is named only where the DNA matches it firmly. A clone size is listed for some rows: how often the clone was seen (once, few, many), or a class if it is expanded.

CASNRQKNTEAFF | TGTGCCAGCAATCGACAGAAGAACACTGAAGCTTTCTTT | TRBV14 | . | TRBJ1-1 | .
CASSLGQPNTEAFF | TGTGCCAGCAGCCTCGGACAGCCTAACACTGAAGCTTTCTTT | TRBV7-9 | . | TRBJ1-1 | .
CASSEALRDRGYGYTF | TGTGCCAGCAGTGAAGCCCTCCGGGACAGGGGCTATGGCTACACCTTC | TRBV2 | . | TRBJ1-2 | TRBD1
CSAGSRTEAFF | TGCAGTGCTGGGTCTAGGACTGAAGCTTTCTTT | TRBV20-1 | . | TRBJ1-1 | .
CASSLRRASMNTEAFF | TGTGCCAGCAGTCTCAGGAGGGCCTCTATGAACACTGAAGCTTTCTTT | TRBV27 | . | TRBJ1-1 | .
CASSWVEGAVEAFF | TGTGCCAGCAGCTGGGTCGAGGGGGCGGTTGAAGCTTTCTTT | TRBV5-6 | . | TRBJ1-1 | TRBD1
CASSPPRTGLYGYTF | TGTGCCAGCAGCCCCCCCCGGACAGGGCTCTATGGCTACACCTTC | TRBV7-2 | . | TRBJ1-2 | TRBD1
CASRVGRASFGYTF | TGTGCCAGCAGGGTGGGGAGGGCCTCCTTTGGCTACACCTTC | TRBV2 | . | TRBJ1-2 | .
CASSYDIQGAGELFF | TGTGCCAGCAGTTACGATATTCAGGGGGCCGGGGAGCTGTTTTTT | TRBV6-5 | . | TRBJ2-2 | TRBD1
CASSVSGGTQEQFF | TGTGCCAGCAGCGTTAGCGGGGGGACCCAGGAGCAGTTCTTC | TRBV9 | . | TRBJ2-1 | TRBD2
CTIGGSGNTEAFF | TGTACTATTGGGGGGTCCGGGAACACTGAAGCTTTCTTT | TRBV7-9 | . | TRBJ1-1 | .
CSARGGAGYTF | TGCAGTGCTAGAGGGGGCGCTGGCTACACCTTC | TRBV20-1 | once | TRBJ1-2 | .
CASSSHRAANTEAFF | TGCGCCAGCAGCTCCCACAGGGCGGCGAACACTGAAGCTTTCTTT | TRBV5-1 | . | TRBJ1-1 | .
CASSLNRVGHAGTEAFF | TGTGCCAGCAGCTTAAATCGGGTCGGACATGCCGGCACTGAAGCTTTCTTT | TRBV7-3 | . | TRBJ1-1 | .